The 23 T cell receptor beta chains reported below all come from one sample, sequenced in a study of blood T cell repertoires in COVID-19. Some clones are missing from TCRdb's copy, which holds only in-frame ones; the method was immunoSEQ multiplex PCR. The sample holds some 58,000 clones, more than 85% seen once. Material: peripheral blood. The receptors come from a man aged 50 to 59 with active COVID-19.

The V gene is TRBV7-9, the J gene TRBJ2-5; 12 bases are shared with TRBD2. Germline CDR1 reads SEHNR; CDR2 reads FQNEAQ (reference sequence). CDR3 length: 16 amino acids. Unmatched junction bases numbered 8, after V lost 5 bases and J lost 4 bases. CDR3 coding DNA: TGTGCCAGCAGCCTTCGGGCTAGCGGGGGGGCAGAGACCCAGTACTTC. Encoded protein: CASSLRASGGAETQYF. The full variable domain, completed using reference TRBV7-9 and TRBJ2-5, is DTGVSQNPRHKITKRGQNVTFRCDPISEHNRLYWYRQTLGQGPEFLTYFQNEAQLEKSRLLSDRFSAERPKGSFSTLEIQRTEQGDSAMYLCASSLRASGGAETQYFGPGTRLLVL.

The rearrangement links TRBV28 to TRBJ2-2, with 12 bases aligning to TRBD2. Germline CDR1 and CDR2: MDHEN and SYDVKM. The CDR3 has 17 amino acids. V lost 7 bases and J lost 7; bases outside the gene matches: 13. The chain's CDR3 is CASTRLAGGLYVGELFF. The CDR3 DNA reads TGTGCCAGCACCCGCCTAGCGGGGGGGCTATATGTCGGGGAGCTGTTTTTT.

In its sample, this clone was seen a few times. V gene TRBV5-6 combines with J gene TRBJ1-3; a weak D match, TRBD1 (6 bases). The V end lost 3 bases, the J end lost 0 bases, and 10 bases lay between the germline ends. The germline V gene encodes CDR1 SGHDT and CDR2 YYEEEE. This CDR3 has 15 amino acids. The DNA of the CDR3 is TGTGCCAGCAGCTACAGGGAAAGCTCTGGAAACACCATATATTTT. As protein: CASSYRESSGNTIYF.

The J gene is TRBJ1-2, the V gene TRBV3-1 (or the pseudogene TRBV3-2); 9 positions agree with TRBD1. With 1 base clipped from V and 7 bases from J, the junction kept 7 bases outside the gene matches. In germline, CDR1 is LGHDT, CDR2 YNNKEL (reference sequence). There are 15 residues in the CDR3. CDR3 DNA: TGTGCCAGCAGCCAAGCCACCGGGACAGGGATTGGCTACACCTTC. It is translated as CASSQATGTGIGYTF.

The genes are TRBV19 and TRBJ1-1; 7 nucleotides match TRBD1. This CDR3 spans 15 amino acids. Germline trimming cut 7 bases from V and 1 base from J; bases unmatched to any gene: 9. Germline V gene lookup returns CDR1 LNHDA and CDR2 SQIVND (reference sequence). CDR3 nucleotides: TGTGCCAGTAAGCTAGGGGGACAGCCGAACACTGAAGCTTTCTTT. It translates to CASKLGGQPNTEAFF.

The chain links TRBV7-2 to TRBJ2-2; 7 bases match TRBD1. The V gene's germline CDR1 is SGHTA and CDR2 FQGNSA. The ends lost 4 bases at V and 3 bases at J; junction bases unmatched: 2. The CDR3 has 14 amino acids. CDR3 sequence (DNA): TGTGCCAGCAGCTCTACAGGGGACACCGGGGAGCTGTTTTTT. Protein: CASSSTGDTGELFF.

V usage is TRBV4-1 and J usage is TRBJ1-2, with 9 bases identical to TRBD1. J was trimmed by 8 bases and V by 5 bases; bases with no gene match: 6. Germline V gene data show CDR1 as MGHRA and CDR2 as YSYEKL. This CDR3 has 13 residues. Here the CDR3 reads CASSAQGASGYTF. The CDR3 region has the DNA TGCGCCAGCAGCGCACAGGGGGCATCCGGCTACACCTTC.

This clone has just one count. This sequence joins TRBV5-4 and TRBJ2-2; 7 bases match TRBD1. This CDR3 has 17 residues. Germline loops: CDR1 SGHNT, CDR2 YYREEE (reference sequence). With V trimmed by 0 bases and J by 7 bases, 12 bases remained unmatched. In DNA form, the CDR3 reads TGTGCCAGCAGCTTGGGAACCGGGCAGGGGGTAGACGGGGAGCTGTTTTTT. Protein product: CASSLGTGQGVDGELFF.

The chain couples TRBV5-1 to TRBJ1-1, with D unresolved. From germline, CDR1 is SGHRS and CDR2 YFSETQ. This CDR3 region has 14 residues. V shed 4 bases and J shed 1 base, with 11 bases lying between them. The chain's CDR3 is CASSATSANTEAFF. The CDR3 DNA follows: TGCGCCAGCAGCGCGACTTCTGCGAACACTGAAGCTTTCTTT.

The chain combines TRBV7-9 with TRBJ2-1; TRBD1 might be the D (5 bases). Germline loops: CDR1 SEHNR, CDR2 FQNEAQ (reference sequence). V dropped 3 bases and J dropped 4 bases, with 13 bases sitting between them. This CDR3 spans 15 amino acids. The CDR3 protein is CASSFWQGSYNEQFF. The CDR3 DNA reads TGTGCCAGCAGCTTTTGGCAGGGAAGTTACAATGAGCAGTTCTTC.

The V and J genes are TRBV4-3 and TRBJ1-1; TRBD1 agrees at 7 bases. J was trimmed by 5 bases and V by 4 bases; bases with no gene match: 7. The germline gives CDR1 LGHNA, CDR2 YSLEER. CDR3 length: 14 amino acids. CDR3 loop: CASSPTNRGTEAFF. The CDR3, as DNA: TGCGCCAGCAGCCCGACCAACAGGGGTACTGAAGCTTTCTTT.

The chain couples TRBV6-6 to TRBJ2-1, with D possibly matching TRBD1 (6 bases). Germline CDR1 is MNHNY and CDR2 is SVGAGI (reference sequence). The CDR3 loop spans 13 amino acids. The V end lost 6 bases, the J end lost 8 bases, and 14 bases lay between the germline ends. DNA for the CDR3: TGTGCCAGCAGCCCCCCCACAGGGCATGAGCAGTTCTTC. Protein: CASSPPTGHEQFF.

This CDR3 reads CASSHLGRGGPLNTEAFF. The CDR3 bases are TGCGCCAGCAGCCACCTCGGCCGCGGGGGGCCCTTGAACACTGAAGCTTTCTTT. The J gene is TRBJ1-1, the V gene TRBV4-1; maybe TRBD1 (6 bases). Deletions cut 3 bases from V and 0 bases from J, with 20 bases between. The CDR3 runs 18 residues. Germline CDR1 and CDR2: MGHRA and YSYEKL.

The chain joins TRBV29-1 to TRBJ1-1, with TRBD1 as a possible D gene (5 bases). The CDR3 has 13 amino acids. The V and J ends lost 6 bases and 4 bases respectively, with 15 bases between them. Germline V gene sequence: CDR1 SQVTM, CDR2 ANQGSEA. The CDR3 loop is CSVGKTGGTEAFF. CDR3 in DNA: TGCAGCGTCGGTAAGACCGGGGGCACTGAAGCTTTCTTT. Full variable domain (rest looked up from reference TRBV29-1 and TRBJ1-1): SAVISQKPSRDICQRGTSLTIQCQVDSQVTMMFWYRQQPGQSLTLIATANQGSEATYESGFVIDKFPISRPNLTFSTLTVSNMSPEDSSIYLCSVGKTGGTEAFFGQGTRLTVV.

The rearrangement joins TRBV7-2 to TRBJ2-2; tentative D call: TRBD2 (9 bases). Germline CDR1 and CDR2: SGHTA and FQGNSA. Trimming removed 2 bases at V and 4 bases at J, with 20 bases between. The CDR3 contains 18 residues. CDR3 residues: CASSLRAGGQVPTGELFF. The CDR3 bases are TGTGCCAGCAGCTTACGAGCGGGGGGACAGGTCCCCACCGGGGAGCTGTTTTTT.

This CDR3 reads CASSTSRGARAKNIQYF. The CDR3 DNA follows: TGCGCCAGCAGCACATCTCGGGGTGCCCGAGCCAAAAACATTCAGTACTTC. The chain links TRBV5-1 to TRBJ2-4, with D perhaps matching TRBD2 (5 bases). The CDR3 has 17 residues. Trimming removed 4 bases from V and 0 bases from J, with 17 bases in between. Germline V CDR1 and CDR2: SGHRS, YFSETQ. Complete variable domain (other parts from reference TRBV5-1 and TRBJ2-4): KAGVTQTPRYLIKTRGQQVTLSCSPISGHRSVSWYQQTPGQGLQFLFEYFSETQRNKGNFPGRFSGRQFSNSRSEMNVSTLELGDSALYLCASSTSRGARAKNIQYFGAGTRLSVL.

The CDR3 is CASGLVLDGGAWQPQHF. The CDR3 bases are TGTGCTAGTGGTTTGGTATTGGATGGCGGGGCCTGGCAGCCCCAGCATTTT. The chain couples TRBV12-5 to TRBJ1-5; D is possibly TRBD1 (5 bases). V lost 0 bases to trimming and J lost 7 bases, with 19 bases between them. CDR3 length: 17 residues. Per germline, CDR1 LGHNT and CDR2 FRNRAP. The whole variable domain, remainder taken from reference TRBV12-5 and TRBJ1-5, is DARVTQTPRHKVTEMGQEVTMRCQPILGHNTVFWYRQTMMQGLELLAYFRNRAPLDDSGMPKDRFSAEMPDATLATLKIQPSEPRDSAVYFCASGLVLDGGAWQPQHFGDGTRLSIL.

The CDR3 DNA follows: TGTGCCAGCAGCTTAGGGGTCCGCGGGGCAGCTTTCTTT. It is translated as CASSLGVRGAAFF. This chain joins TRBV7-8 and TRBJ1-1; TRBD1 might be the D (5 bases). The V gene lost 1 base and the J gene lost 10 bases, with 13 bases spanning the gap. The V gene's germline CDR1 is SGHVS and CDR2 FQNEAQ. The CDR3 extends over 13 amino acids. Together with reference TRBV7-8 and TRBJ1-1, the CDR3 gives the full variable domain: GAGVSQSPRYKVAKRGQDVALRCDPISGHVSLFWYQQALGQGPEFLTYFQNEAQLDKSGLPSDRFFAERPEGSVSTLKIQRTQQEDSAVYLCASSLGVRGAAFFGQGTRLTVV.

This clone was detected only once. The rearrangement links TRBV13 to TRBJ2-2; D unresolved. The V gene lost 5 bases and the J gene lost 7 bases, with 14 bases spanning the gap. The CDR3 covers 14 residues. Germline CDR1 is PRHDT and CDR2 is FYEKMQ (reference sequence). The CDR3 coding sequence is TGTGCCAGCAGCCCCTTAAGTAGCCGCGGGGAGCTGTTTTTT. Amino acids: CASSPLSSRGELFF.

The chain links TRBV6-5 to TRBJ1-6; the D gene is possibly TRBD1 (5 bases). The germline CDR1 and CDR2 sequences are MNHEY and SVGAGI. The germline V and J ends were trimmed by 6 bases and 7 bases, with 13 bases remaining between them. The CDR3 sequence is 14 residues long. CDR3 loop: CASRPGPQNSPLHF. CDR3 DNA: TGTGCCAGCAGGCCAGGGCCCCAGAATTCACCCCTCCACTTT.

The J gene is TRBJ2-1, the V gene TRBV28, with 11 bases identical to TRBD1. The CDR3 is 16 residues long. Per the germline V gene, CDR1 is MDHEN and CDR2 is SYDVKM. Trimming at V came to 5 bases and at J to 7 bases, leaving 10 bases not matched to a gene. The CDR3 region has the DNA TGTGCCAGCAGTCCCCGGACAGGGGGCCTCTTAAATGAGCAGTTCTTC. Translating it yields CASSPRTGGLLNEQFF.

This chain joins TRBV5-6 and TRBJ1-1; TRBD1 matches 8 bases. Trimming removed 6 bases from V and 4 bases from J; junction bases left unmatched: 8. Per germline, CDR1 SGHDT and CDR2 YYEEEE. This CDR3 comprises 14 residues. CDR3 sequence: CASTRDRGVTEAFF. The CDR3 DNA reads TGTGCCAGCACCCGTGACAGGGGAGTCACTGAAGCTTTCTTT.

This rearrangement joins TRBV5-1 to TRBJ2-7; D possibly corresponds to TRBD2 (6 bases). The germline V and J ends were trimmed by 1 base and 2 bases, with 13 bases remaining between them. Germline CDR1 is SGHRS and CDR2 is YFSETQ. The CDR3 consists of 15 residues. The CDR3 here is CASSLSVSGPYEQYF. CDR3 in DNA: TGCGCCAGCAGCTTGTCGGTTAGCGGTCCCTACGAGCAGTACTTC.